The 7 T cell receptor beta chains in this list originate from one sample, sequenced in a study of CD8+CD57+ T cells in acquired aplastic anemia. Investigators profiled TCR beta VDJ and CDR3 from genomic DNA template. TCRdb recomputed calls from the reads with MiXCR, one row per CDR3 protein. Of about 420,000 distinct CDR3 sequences in the sample, 65% to 80% were seen once. Sequenced material: sorted CD4+, CD8+, or CD8+CD57+ T cells (not recorded which) from PBMCs. These receptors originate from a human donor in good health, serving as a control.

This clonotype was recorded many times. The rearrangement links TRBV9 to TRBJ1-2, with D perhaps matching TRBD1 (5 bases). CDR1 and CDR2 from the germline V gene are SGDLS and YYNGEE. The CDR3 spans 16 residues. V lost 1 base, J lost 5 bases, and 18 bases lay in between. DNA of the CDR3: TGTGCCAGCAGCGTATCGGGAGGGGCGACCAGATATGGCTACACCTTC. It specifies CASSVSGGATRYGYTF.

Comments on this clonotype: The CDR3 does not close with the conserved phenylalanine or tryptophan, likely indicating a read error. The DNA is omitted, as the CDR3 cannot be located on it reliably, and the CDR3 follows TCRdb's listing. The chain uses TRBV2 and TRBJ2-3; the listed D gene, TRBD2, was not tested against the DNA. A total of 15 residues make up the CDR3, ends included. The germline CDR1 and CDR2 sequences are SNHLY and FYNNEI. This CDR3 reads CASSLPGSPEDTKFV.

In the case of this clonotype: No conserved phenylalanine or tryptophan ends this CDR3, so it is likely a read error. It is unclear where the CDR3 begins or ends on the DNA, so no DNA is shown, and the CDR3 is as TCRdb lists it. This sequence joins TRBV9 and TRBJ2-5; the listed D gene, TRBD1, was not tested against the DNA. The CDR3 has 13 residues if both end residues are counted. Germline V lookup: CDR1 SGDLS, CDR2 YYNGEE. Here the CDR3 reads CASSVAKGAGLGL.

V gene TRBV20-1 combines with J gene TRBJ1-2; D uncertain. Trimming stripped 4 bases from V and 9 bases from J, with 18 bases between. CDR1 and CDR2 from the germline V gene are DFQATT and SNEGSKA (reference sequence). The CDR3 loop spans 13 amino acids. The CDR3 sequence: CSAISTNGDSYTF. CDR3 DNA: TGCAGTGCTATTTCGACCAACGGCGATAGCTACACCTTC.

V usage is TRBV20-1 and J usage is TRBJ2-7, with D perhaps given as TRBD1 or TRBD2 (5 bases each). This CDR3 region has 14 residues. Germline assignment: CDR1 DFQATT and CDR2 SNEGSKA (reference sequence). V gave up 6 bases and J gave up 5 bases, with 20 bases separating them. The chain's CDR3 is CSAEDGSGTNEQYF. CDR3 in DNA: TGCAGTGCAGAAGACGGGTCGGGGACCAACGAGCAGTACTTC.

The chain employs TRBV20-1 and TRBJ2-1; D gene ambiguous. The CDR3 length is 15 residues. V lost 4 bases and J lost 5, with 18 bases in between. Germline V gives CDR1 DFQATT, CDR2 SNEGSKA (reference sequence). CDR3 bases: TGCAGTGCTAAACGGAGAGGTGGCCTACACAATGAGCAGTTCTTC. This sequence encodes CSAKRRGGLHNEQFF.

This clonotype appeared many times. The gene calls are TRBV20-1 and TRBJ2-2, with TRBD2 as a possible D gene (6 bases). Looked up from germline, CDR1 is DFQATT and CDR2 is SNEGSKA (reference sequence). This CDR3 region has 14 residues. V was cut by 3 bases and J by 2 bases, with 10 bases left in between. As DNA, the CDR3 is TGCAGTGCTAGTCACGGGGGTAACACCGGGGAGCTGTTTTTT. Amino acids: CSASHGGNTGELFF.